The present entry profiles one T cell receptor (beta chain) with its context. The sample originates from a study of cytomegalovirus exposure and HLA in healthy donors. The CDR3 runs to 15 residues. Per germline, CDR1 SGHTA and CDR2 FQGTGA. V was pared by 5 bases and J by 4 bases, with 6 bases of the junction left unmatched. PCR primers comprised 60 Vbeta and 13 Jbeta primers. Measured with immunoSEQ multiplex PCR; TCRdb has only the in-frame clones, and not every one. The data contain under 200,000 clones, 86% of them singletons. This TCR came from a woman aged 30 to 39 in good health and CMV-seronegative. Input material: PBMCs. The gene calls are TRBV7-3 and TRBJ2-1; 9 bases map to TRBD2. The CDR3 loop reads CASSITSGPYNEQFF. CDR3 in DNA: TGTGCCAGCAGCATCACTAGCGGGCCTTACAATGAGCAGTTCTTC. The variable domain in full, completed from reference TRBV7-3 and TRBJ2-1, reads GAGVSQTPSNKVTEKGKYVELRCDPISGHTALYWYRQSLGQGPEFLIYFQGTGAADDSGLPNDRFFAVRPEGSVSTLKIQRTERGDSAVYLCASSITSGPYNEQFFGPGTRLTVL.